This TCR beta chain was recorded in a study of blood T cell repertoires in COVID-19. Overall study context: Spain, Italy and the United States supplied samples that represented acute and convalescent COVID-19. T cells, B-cell-depleted T cells, or PBMCs provided the cDNA or gDNA that served as material.

How the authors handled the data: Estimation of nucleated cell counts was performed using reference gene primer amplification. Profiled with immunoSEQ multiplex PCR; TCRdb holds only in-frame clones, not every one. That table furnishes V, J and clone size, whereas the DNA furnished D and trimming. The sample comprises approximately 200,000 clones, 82% of which are singletons, and about 5.5% rests with the top ten. The CDR3 has 14 residues. Per the germline V gene, CDR1 is LNHNV and CDR2 is YYDKDF (reference sequence). The V gene end was trimmed by 8 bases and the J gene end by 8 bases; junction bases not matched to a gene: 10.

This TCR was sampled from a woman aged 30 to 39 with acute or convalescent COVID-19. The rearrangement links TRBV15 to TRBJ1-2; 11 bases line up with TRBD1. Sequencing was performed on peripheral blood. As DNA, the CDR3 is TGTGCCACCGGTTCCGGACAGGGGGCGCGGGGCTACACCTTC. The encoded protein is CATGSGQGARGYTF.